The 21 T cell receptor beta chains below come from one sample, sequenced in a study of blood T cell repertoires in COVID-19. Generated by immunoSEQ multiplex PCR, the TCRdb table keeps only in-frame clones and is missing some. The sample contains 150,000 to 200,000 clones, around 85% of which appear only once. Sequencing used peripheral blood. These receptor sequences come from a woman aged 55 to 70 with COVID-19, enrolled during active disease.

This clone was recorded only once. The rearrangement links TRBV6-5 to TRBJ1-1, with D unclear. CDR1 and CDR2 (germline): MNHEY, SVGAGI. The ends were cut back, 0 bases at V and 8 bases at J, with 7 bases in the middle. CDR3 length: 12 residues. CDR3 in DNA: TGTGCCAGCAGTTACTCGTTCGGGGAAGCTTTCTTT. Protein sequence: CASSYSFGEAFF.

The J gene is TRBJ1-2, the V gene TRBV6-6, with 8 positions matching TRBD1. CDR1 and CDR2 (germline): MNHNY, SVGAGI (reference sequence). The V segment lost 2 bases and the J segment 7 bases; nucleotides outside the gene matches: 6. The CDR3 loop spans 14 amino acids. In DNA, the CDR3 is TGTGCCAGCAGTTACGCGGGGGACAGGAGTGGCTACACCTTC. As protein: CASSYAGDRSGYTF.

This clone was counted once. The chain couples TRBV24-1 to TRBJ2-1; tentative D call: TRBD2 (6 bases). Trimming took off 7 bases at V and 0 bases at J, with 9 bases between the two ends. This CDR3 is built from 14 residues. Germline V gene data show CDR1 as KGHDR and CDR2 as SFDVKD. In nucleotides, the CDR3 is TGTGCCACCAGGGGGACTGGCTCCTACAATGAGCAGTTCTTC. Translated, it gives CATRGTGSYNEQFF.

This rearrangement joins TRBV29-1 to TRBJ1-3; tentative D call: TRBD1 (6 bases). Germline V gene sequence: CDR1 SQVTM, CDR2 ANQGSEA. This CDR3 is 12 amino acids long. V shed 4 bases and J shed 9 bases, with 13 bases lying between them. CDR3 nucleotide sequence: TGCAGCGTTGGGGGGGGGCCAGGCACCATATATTTT. It is translated as CSVGGGPGTIYF. Combining the CDR3 with reference TRBV29-1 and TRBJ1-3 gives the whole variable domain SAVISQKPSRDICQRGTSLTIQCQVDSQVTMMFWYRQQPGQSLTLIATANQGSEATYESGFVIDKFPISRPNLTFSTLTVSNMSPEDSSIYLCSVGGGPGTIYFGEGSWLTVV.

The chain uses TRBV7-8 and TRBJ2-3; tentative D call: TRBD2 (6 bases). The ends were cut back, 3 bases at V and 2 bases at J, with 9 bases in the middle. The CDR3 sequence is 14 residues long. Per the germline V gene, CDR1 is SGHVS and CDR2 is FQNEAQ. The CDR3 DNA is TGTGCCAGCAGCTTGGCGGGATCCACAGATACGCAGTATTTT. Protein product: CASSLAGSTDTQYF. Drawing the rest from reference TRBV7-8 and TRBJ2-3, the complete variable domain is GAGVSQSPRYKVAKRGQDVALRCDPISGHVSLFWYQQALGQGPEFLTYFQNEAQLDKSGLPSDRFFAERPEGSVSTLKIQRTQQEDSAVYLCASSLAGSTDTQYFGPGTRLTVL.

The rearrangement links TRBV4-1 to TRBJ2-7, with 7 bases matching TRBD1. This CDR3 spans 15 amino acids. V shed 2 bases and J 3 bases; nucleotides not matched to a gene: 7. Germline CDR1 MGHRA, CDR2 YSYEKL. For the CDR3, the DNA is TGCGCCAGCAGCCAACACCAGGACAGGAGCTACGAGCAGTACTTC. This translates into CASSQHQDRSYEQYF.

The chain links TRBV19 to TRBJ1-2, with TRBD1 matching over 7 bases. The V gene end was trimmed by 3 bases and the J gene end by 6 bases; junction bases not matched to a gene: 4. The germline V gene encodes CDR1 LNHDA and CDR2 SQIVND (reference sequence). The CDR3 loop spans 13 amino acids. CDR3 sequence: CASSMGTVNGYTF. In DNA, the CDR3 is TGTGCCAGTAGTATGGGGACAGTCAATGGCTACACCTTC.

The chain is built from TRBV19 and TRBJ2-7, with 7 bases lining up with TRBD1. The germline gives CDR1 LNHDA, CDR2 SQIVND (reference sequence). Germline trimming cut 5 bases from V and 11 bases from J; bases unmatched to any gene: 9. The CDR3 loop spans 12 amino acids. As DNA, the CDR3 is TGTGCCAGTAGTGCTGTTCCCGGGACAGAGTACTTC. Translating gives CASSAVPGTEYF. The full variable domain, rest sourced from reference TRBV19 and TRBJ2-7, is DGGITQSPKYLFRKEGQNVTLSCEQNLNHDAMYWYRQDPGQGLRLIYYSQIVNDFQKGDIAEGYSVSREKKESFPLTVTSAQKNPTAFYLCASSAVPGTEYFGPGTRLTVT.

The V gene is TRBV9, the J gene TRBJ2-1; 10 bases map to TRBD2. V lost 4 bases and J lost 5; bases outside the gene matches: 9. CDR1 is SGDLS and CDR2 is YYNGEE in the germline V gene. The CDR3 consists of 16 residues. CDR3 DNA sequence: TGTGCCAGCAGCCCCCAGACTAGCGGGCAAAACAATGAGCAGTTCTTC. Translation gives CASSPQTSGQNNEQFF.

The rearrangement links TRBV30 to TRBJ2-7, with D perhaps TRBD2 (6 bases). The germline gives CDR1 GTSNPN, CDR2 SVGIG (reference sequence). CDR3 size: 13 residues. V was shortened by 4 bases and J by 2 bases, with 12 bases between the two germline ends. DNA of the CDR3: TGTGCCTGGACGCGGGGCGGGACCTACGAGCAGTACTTC. This codes for CAWTRGGTYEQYF.

This clone has a single count. This chain links TRBV7-3 with TRBJ2-1, with 10 bases aligning to TRBD2. The germline gives CDR1 SGHTA, CDR2 FQGTGA. Losses at the gene ends were 5 bases for V and 2 bases for J; bases not matched to a gene: 3. The length of the CDR3 is 15 residues. For the CDR3, the DNA is TGTGCCAGCAGCACTAGCGGGACCCCCTACAATGAGCAGTTCTTC. This encodes CASSTSGTPYNEQFF. Together with reference TRBV7-3 and TRBJ2-1, the CDR3 gives the full variable domain: GAGVSQTPSNKVTEKGKYVELRCDPISGHTALYWYRQSLGQGPEFLIYFQGTGAADDSGLPNDRFFAVRPEGSVSTLKIQRTERGDSAVYLCASSTSGTPYNEQFFGPGTRLTVL.

The gene calls are TRBV12-3 or TRBV12-4 and TRBJ1-5; D not certain. Trimming cost V 6 bases and J 6 bases, with 12 bases left between them. The CDR3 is 13 amino acids. CDR3 nucleotide sequence: TGTGCCAGCAGGGTGGGAGAGGGTCAGCCCCAGCATTTT. It codes for CASRVGEGQPQHF.

The chain has TRBV19 and TRBJ2-1; no definite D call. The germline V gene has CDR1 LNHDA and CDR2 SQIVND (reference sequence). CDR3 length: 10 amino acids. CDR3 in amino acids: CATSYNEQFF. The CDR3 region has the DNA TGTGCGACATCCTACAATGAGCAGTTCTTC.

This clone has just one count. This chain links TRBV24-1 with TRBJ2-3, with D possibly being TRBD2 (6 bases). This CDR3 is 15 amino acids long. Germline values: CDR1 KGHDR, CDR2 SFDVKD. Between the trimmed V and J ends, which lost 3 bases and 5 bases, there was a span of 14 bases. This CDR3 is CATSDPGRRGDTQYF. CDR3 DNA: TGTGCCACCAGTGATCCGGGACGGAGGGGAGATACGCAGTATTTT.

The rearrangement joins TRBV10-3 to TRBJ2-7; TRBD2 agrees at 7 bases. Germline values: CDR1 ENHRY, CDR2 SYGVKD. Unmatched junction bases numbered 6, after V lost 4 bases and J lost 0 bases. The CDR3 consists of 15 residues. CDR3: CAISGLADPSYEQYF. The CDR3, as DNA: TGTGCCATCAGTGGCCTAGCGGATCCCTCCTACGAGCAGTACTTC.

This sequence joins TRBV7-6 and TRBJ2-1, with 9 bases matching TRBD2. The germline gives CDR1 SGHVS, CDR2 FNYEAQ. The CDR3 consists of 16 residues. After removal of 4 bases from V and 7 bases from J, the junction contained 11 bases not matched to a gene. The CDR3, as DNA: TGTGCCAGCAGCTCTCTTCGGGCTAGCGGGATGAATGAGCAGTTCTTC. Translation: CASSSLRASGMNEQFF.

In its sample, this clone was seen once. The genes are TRBV5-1 and TRBJ2-3, with 8 bases aligning to TRBD2. V shed 1 base and J 2 bases; nucleotides not matched to a gene: 3. The CDR3 has 15 residues. Germline V lookup: CDR1 SGHRS, CDR2 YFSETQ. Written as DNA, the CDR3 is TGCGCCAGCAGCTTGACTAGCGGCTACACAGATACGCAGTATTTT. Its translation is CASSLTSGYTDTQYF.

The gene calls are TRBV28 and TRBJ2-7; TRBD2 is a possible D gene (6 bases). CDR1 is MDHEN and CDR2 is SYDVKM in the germline V gene. V lost 5 bases and J lost 3, with 17 bases in between. The CDR3 is 15 residues long. The CDR3 nucleotides read TGTGCCAGCAGTCACCTATCGGGGGTTAACTACGAGCAGTACTTC. Translating gives CASSHLSGVNYEQYF.

In its sample, this clone was seen once. The V and J genes are TRBV19 and TRBJ1-1; the match to TRBD1 covers 8 bases. The trim removed 8 bases at V and 0 bases at J, leaving 14 bases unmatched. The CDR3 consists of 17 residues. Germline V gene data show CDR1 as LNHDA and CDR2 as SQIVND (reference sequence). The CDR3 spells CASGPGTGGRVNTEAFF. CDR3 nucleotide sequence: TGTGCCAGTGGACCGGGGACAGGAGGAAGGGTGAACACTGAAGCTTTCTTT.

The rearrangement joins TRBV5-6 to TRBJ1-1; D is unclear. The CDR3 contains 13 residues. V lost 4 bases and J 8 bases, leaving 15 bases between the germline ends. The germline V gene has CDR1 SGHDT and CDR2 YYEEEE. CDR3 DNA: TGTGCCAGCAGCCCGGTAACTTATCGAGAAGCTTTCTTT. The encoded protein is CASSPVTYREAFF.

V is TRBV5-1 and J is TRBJ1-1; perhaps TRBD1 as D (5 bases). Germline V CDR1 and CDR2: SGHRS, YFSETQ. This CDR3 is built from 15 residues. The ends were cut back, 0 bases at V and 0 bases at J, with 9 bases in the middle. The CDR3 DNA reads TGCGCCAGCAGCTTGGAGCCAGGGTTGAACACTGAAGCTTTCTTT. Its translation: CASSLEPGLNTEAFF.